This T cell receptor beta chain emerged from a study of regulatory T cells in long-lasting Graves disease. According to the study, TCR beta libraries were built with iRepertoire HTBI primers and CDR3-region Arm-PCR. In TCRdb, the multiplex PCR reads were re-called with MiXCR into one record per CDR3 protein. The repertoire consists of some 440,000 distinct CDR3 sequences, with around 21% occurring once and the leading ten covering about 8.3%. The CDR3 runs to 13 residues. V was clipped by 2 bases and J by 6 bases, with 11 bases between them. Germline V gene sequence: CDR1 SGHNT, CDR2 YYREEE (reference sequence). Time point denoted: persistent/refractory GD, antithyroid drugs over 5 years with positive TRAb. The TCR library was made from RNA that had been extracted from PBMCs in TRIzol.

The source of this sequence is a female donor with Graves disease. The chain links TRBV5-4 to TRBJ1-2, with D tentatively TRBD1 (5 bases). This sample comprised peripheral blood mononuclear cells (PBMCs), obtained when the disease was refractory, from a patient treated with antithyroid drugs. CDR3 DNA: TGTGCCAGCAGCTTTTTGGGAGGGGATGGCTACACCTTC. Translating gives CASSFLGGDGYTF.